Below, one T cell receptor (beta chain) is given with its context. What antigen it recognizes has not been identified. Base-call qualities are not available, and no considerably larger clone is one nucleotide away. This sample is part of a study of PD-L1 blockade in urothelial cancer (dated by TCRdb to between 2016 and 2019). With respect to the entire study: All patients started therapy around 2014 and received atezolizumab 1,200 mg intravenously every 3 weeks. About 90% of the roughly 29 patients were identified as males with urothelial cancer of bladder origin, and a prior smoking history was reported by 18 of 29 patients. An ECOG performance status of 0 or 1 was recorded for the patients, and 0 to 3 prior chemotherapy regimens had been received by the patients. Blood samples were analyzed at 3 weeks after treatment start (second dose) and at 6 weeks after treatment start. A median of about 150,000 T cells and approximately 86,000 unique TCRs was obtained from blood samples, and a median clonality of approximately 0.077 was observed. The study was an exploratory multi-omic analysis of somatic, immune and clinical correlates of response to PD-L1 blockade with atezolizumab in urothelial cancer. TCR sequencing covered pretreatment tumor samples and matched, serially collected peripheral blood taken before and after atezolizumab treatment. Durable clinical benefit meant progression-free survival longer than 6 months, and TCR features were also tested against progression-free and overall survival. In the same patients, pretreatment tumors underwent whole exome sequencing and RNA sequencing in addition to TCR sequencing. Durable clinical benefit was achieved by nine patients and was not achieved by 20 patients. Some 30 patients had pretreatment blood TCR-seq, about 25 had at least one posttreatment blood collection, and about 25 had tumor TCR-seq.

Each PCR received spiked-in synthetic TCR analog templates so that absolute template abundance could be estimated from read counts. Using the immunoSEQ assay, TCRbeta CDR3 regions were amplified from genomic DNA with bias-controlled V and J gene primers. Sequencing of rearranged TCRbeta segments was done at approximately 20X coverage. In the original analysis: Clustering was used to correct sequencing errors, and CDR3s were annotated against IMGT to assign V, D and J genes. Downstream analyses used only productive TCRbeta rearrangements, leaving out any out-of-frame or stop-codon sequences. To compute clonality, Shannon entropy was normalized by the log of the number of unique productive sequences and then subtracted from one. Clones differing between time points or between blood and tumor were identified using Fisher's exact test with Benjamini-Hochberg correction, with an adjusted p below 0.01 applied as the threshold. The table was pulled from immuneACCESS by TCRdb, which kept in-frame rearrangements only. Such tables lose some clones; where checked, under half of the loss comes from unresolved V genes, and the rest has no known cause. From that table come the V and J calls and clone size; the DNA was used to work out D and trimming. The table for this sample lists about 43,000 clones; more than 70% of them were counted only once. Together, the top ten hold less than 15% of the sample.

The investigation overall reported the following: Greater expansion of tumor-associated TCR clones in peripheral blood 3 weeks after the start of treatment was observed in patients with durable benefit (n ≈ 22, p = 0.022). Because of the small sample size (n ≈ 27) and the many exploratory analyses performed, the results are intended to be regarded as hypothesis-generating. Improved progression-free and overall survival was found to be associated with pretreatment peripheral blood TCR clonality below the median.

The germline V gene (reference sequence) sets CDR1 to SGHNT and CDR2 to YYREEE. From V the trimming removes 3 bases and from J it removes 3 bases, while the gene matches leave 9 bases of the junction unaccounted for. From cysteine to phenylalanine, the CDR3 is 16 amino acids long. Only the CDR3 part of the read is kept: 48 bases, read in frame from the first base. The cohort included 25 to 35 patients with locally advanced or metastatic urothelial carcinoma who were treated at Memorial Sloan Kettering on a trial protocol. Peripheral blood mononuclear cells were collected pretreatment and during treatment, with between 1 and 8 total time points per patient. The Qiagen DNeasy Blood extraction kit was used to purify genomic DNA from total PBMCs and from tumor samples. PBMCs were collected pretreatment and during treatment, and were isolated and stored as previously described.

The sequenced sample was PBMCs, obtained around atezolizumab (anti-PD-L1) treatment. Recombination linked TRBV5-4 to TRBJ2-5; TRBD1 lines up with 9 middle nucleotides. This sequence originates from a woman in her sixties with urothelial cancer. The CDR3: CASSSGHRTGEETQYF. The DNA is TGTGCCAGCAGCTCTGGTCACCGGACAGGGGAAGAGACCCAGTACTTC.